These 15 T cell receptor beta chains were all obtained from the same sample, sequenced in a study of cytomegalovirus exposure and HLA in healthy donors. The assay was immunoSEQ multiplex PCR, and TCRdb's table has in-frame clones only and misses some. Of over 85,000 clones in the sample, approximately 93% were seen once. The sequenced sample consisted of PBMCs. All receptors come from a young woman in good health and CMV-seropositive.

This chain joins TRBV7-2 and TRBJ2-3; TRBD2 aligns across 13 bases. Germline V gene sequence: CDR1 SGHTA, CDR2 FQGNSA. V dropped 5 bases and J dropped 6; count of bases not matched to a gene: 8. The CDR3 has 16 amino acids. CDR3 amino acids: CASSPRTSGSSDTQYF. The CDR3 coding sequence is TGTGCCAGCAGCCCCCGGACTAGCGGGAGTTCGGATACGCAGTATTTT.

The chain uses TRBV19 and TRBJ2-3, with 10 nucleotides matching TRBD2. The CDR3 sequence is 14 residues long. V lost 5 bases, J lost 3 bases, and 2 bases stayed unmatched. From germline, CDR1 is LNHDA and CDR2 SQIVND (reference sequence). Written as DNA, the CDR3 is TGTGCCAGTAGTGGGACTAGCGTGACAGATACGCAGTATTTT. This gives the protein CASSGTSVTDTQYF.

The V and J genes are TRBV9 and TRBJ2-3; TRBD1 might be the D (5 bases). The V end lost 0 bases, the J end lost 6 bases, and 14 bases lay between the germline ends. The CDR3 is 15 amino acids. Germline-derived CDR1 and CDR2 are SGDLS and YYNGEE. CDR3 in amino acids: CASSVEGRLGDTQYF. The CDR3 DNA follows: TGTGCCAGCAGCGTAGAGGGGCGGTTGGGGGATACGCAGTATTTT.

The gene calls are TRBV30 and TRBJ1-2; D may be TRBD1 (5 bases). In germline, CDR1 is GTSNPN, CDR2 SVGIG (reference sequence). The CDR3 is 11 residues long. Trimming removed 2 bases from V and 6 bases from J, with 7 bases in between. CDR3 in DNA: TGTGCCTGGAGTCGGGGGGATGGCTACACCTTC. Protein: CAWSRGDGYTF.

J is TRBJ1-2 and V is TRBV4-2; 8 nucleotides agree with TRBD1. The CDR3 totals 15 residues. Germline CDR1 reads LGHNA; CDR2 reads YNFKEQ. With 2 bases clipped from V and 4 bases from J, the junction kept 6 bases outside the gene matches. The CDR3 sequence is CASSQPRTGLYGYTF. In DNA form, the CDR3 reads TGTGCCAGCAGCCAACCCAGGACAGGGCTCTATGGCTACACCTTC.

The rearrangement links TRBV19 to TRBJ2-1; 10 nucleotides align to TRBD1. Germline V lookup: CDR1 LNHDA, CDR2 SQIVND (reference sequence). The CDR3 has 15 amino acids. V was pared by 3 bases and J by 12 bases, with 11 bases of the junction left unmatched. CDR3 in DNA: TGTGCCAGTAGTATGAGACAGGGGGCTGCCCTGTGGCAGTTCTTC. This codes for CASSMRQGAALWQFF.

For the CDR3, the DNA is TGTGCTAGTGGCTTGACAGGGGTGGGGTCGGATACGCAGTATTTT. It yields the protein CASGLTGVGSDTQYF. The chain links TRBV12-5 to TRBJ2-3; 8 bases are shared with TRBD1. The germline gives CDR1 LGHNT, CDR2 FRNRAP. This CDR3 is built from 15 residues. The V segment lost 6 bases and the J segment 6 bases; nucleotides outside the gene matches: 11.

The chain carries TRBV19 and TRBJ1-1; D not resolved. Trimming cost V 6 bases and J 0 bases, with 14 bases left between them. Germline-derived CDR1 and CDR2 are LNHDA and SQIVND (reference sequence). The CDR3 runs to 15 residues. CDR3 protein: CASRLEVGVNTEAFF. DNA for the CDR3: TGTGCCAGTAGGCTTGAAGTGGGAGTGAACACTGAAGCTTTCTTT.

V usage is TRBV29-1 and J usage is TRBJ2-7, with 13 bases identical to TRBD2. CDR1 is SQVTM and CDR2 is ANQGSEA in the germline V gene. Trimming cost V 5 bases and J 5 bases; bases outside gene matches: 12. The CDR3 covers 16 residues. The CDR3 region is CSVTTRSGLAGHEQYF. Written as DNA, the CDR3 is TGCAGCGTTACGACACGTTCGGGACTAGCGGGACACGAGCAGTACTTC.

The CDR3 nucleotides are TGTGCCAGTAGTATGCGACAGTCCTCTGGGGCCAACGTCCTGACTTTC. Protein product: CASSMRQSSGANVLTF. The chain couples TRBV19 to TRBJ2-6; D perhaps matches TRBD1 (5 bases). Per germline, CDR1 LNHDA and CDR2 SQIVND (reference sequence). The germline V and J ends were trimmed by 3 bases and 0 bases, with 9 bases remaining between them. The CDR3 runs to 16 residues. The whole variable domain, filled in from reference TRBV19 and TRBJ2-6, reads DGGITQSPKYLFRKEGQNVTLSCEQNLNHDAMYWYRQDPGQGLRLIYYSQIVNDFQKGDIAEGYSVSREKKESFPLTVTSAQKNPTAFYLCASSMRQSSGANVLTFGAGSRLTVL.

This clone was seen more than once but under ten times. The chain is built from TRBV6-1 and TRBJ2-1; 7 bases are shared with TRBD1. CDR1 is MNHNS, CDR2 SASEGT, per germline. This CDR3 spans 14 amino acids. Trimming took 4 bases from V and 7 from J; bases not matched to a gene: 7. The CDR3 loop reads CASSATRQGNEQFF. The CDR3, as DNA: TGTGCCAGCAGTGCCACGAGACAGGGAAATGAGCAGTTCTTC.

The CDR3 region is CASSPTTAGETQYF. The CDR3 DNA follows: TGTGCCAGCAGTCCAACTACCGCTGGGGAGACCCAGTACTTC. The V gene is TRBV27, the J gene TRBJ2-5; the D is unclear. CDR1 and CDR2 from the germline V gene are MNHEY and SMNVEV (reference sequence). The CDR3 is made up of 14 amino acids. V gave up 5 bases and J gave up 5 bases, with 15 bases separating them.

This clone appeared once. The rearrangement uses TRBV6-6 and TRBJ2-2, with TRBD1 matching over 11 bases. Germline values: CDR1 MNHNY, CDR2 SVGAGI (reference sequence). With V trimmed by 4 bases and J by 6 bases, 7 bases remained unmatched. The CDR3 runs to 16 residues. CDR3: CASSFLGQGAAGELFF. The DNA of the CDR3 is TGTGCCAGCAGTTTCCTCGGACAGGGGGCGGCCGGGGAGCTGTTTTTT.

J is TRBJ1-1 and V is TRBV19; D may be TRBD1 (5 bases). Trimming stripped 6 bases from V and 2 bases from J, with 16 bases between. The length of the CDR3 is 15 residues. Germline V CDR1 and CDR2: LNHDA, SQIVND (reference sequence). The CDR3 loop is CASSRDSPGNTEAFF. CDR3 sequence (DNA): TGTGCCAGTAGCCGAGACAGCCCGGGCAACACTGAAGCTTTCTTT.

This chain uses TRBV2 with TRBJ2-2; 10 bases map to TRBD2. Germline CDR1 and CDR2: SNHLY and FYNNEI. This CDR3 spans 15 amino acids. With V trimmed by 7 bases and J by 5 bases, 7 bases remained unmatched. CDR3 sequence reads: CASTSGRAATGELFF. The CDR3 bases are TGTGCCAGCACGAGCGGGAGGGCCGCTACCGGGGAGCTGTTTTTT.